This T cell receptor beta chain derives from a study of breast tumors, draining lymph nodes, adjacent tissues. The CDR3 runs to 15 residues. V was pared by 3 bases and J by 4 bases, with 8 bases of the junction left unmatched. The V gene's germline CDR1 is LNHDA and CDR2 SQIVND (reference sequence). This clonotype was recorded many times. Axillary draining lymph nodes of breast cancer patients supplied the node samples. TCRdb reprocessed the multiplex PCR reads via MiXCR and lists one record per CDR3 protein. The sample lists some 150,000 distinct CDR3 sequences, approximately 20% occurring once. The rearrangement joins TRBV19 to TRBJ1-2, with 7 bases fitting TRBD1. The sequence was obtained from a female donor with breast cancer. Some clones in this sample may be carry-over from other donors' samples. What was sequenced was axillary lymph node tissue. Written as DNA, the CDR3 is TGTGCCAGTAGTATCGGGAGACAGGGTAGCTATGGCTACACCTTC. It yields the protein CASSIGRQGSYGYTF.